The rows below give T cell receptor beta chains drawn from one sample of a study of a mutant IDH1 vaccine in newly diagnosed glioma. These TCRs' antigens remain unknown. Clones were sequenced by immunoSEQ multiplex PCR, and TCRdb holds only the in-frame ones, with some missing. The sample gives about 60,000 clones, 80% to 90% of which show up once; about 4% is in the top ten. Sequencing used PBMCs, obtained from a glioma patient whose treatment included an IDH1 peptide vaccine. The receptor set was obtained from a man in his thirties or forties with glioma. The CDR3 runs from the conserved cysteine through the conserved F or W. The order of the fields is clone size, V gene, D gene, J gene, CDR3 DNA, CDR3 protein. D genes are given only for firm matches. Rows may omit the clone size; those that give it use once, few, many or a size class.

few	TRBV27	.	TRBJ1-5	TGTGCCAGCAGTCTAAGGGGGGACAATCAGCCCCAGCATTTT	CASSLRGDNQPQHF
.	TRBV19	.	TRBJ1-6	TGTGCCAGTAGTACAGTTGACAGAGATAATTCACCCCTCCACTTT	CASSTVDRDNSPLHF
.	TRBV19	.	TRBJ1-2	TGTGCCAGTTTTAACTATGGCTACACCTTC	CASFNYGYTF
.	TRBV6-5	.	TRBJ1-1	TGTGCCAGCAGTTACTCCGGGTGGAGTGGGCACACTGAAGCTTTCTTT	CASSYSGWSGHTEAFF
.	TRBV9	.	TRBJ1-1	TGTGCCAGCAGCGTAGTCAGAGGGCCTGAAGCTTTCTTT	CASSVVRGPEAFF
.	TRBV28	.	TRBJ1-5	TGTGCCAGCAGGCTAGGGGGGGGCGGCAATCAGCCCCAGCATTTT	CASRLGGGGNQPQHF
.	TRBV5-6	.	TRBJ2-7	TGTGCCAGCAGCTTGGTCCCCTACGAGCAGTACTTC	CASSLVPYEQYF
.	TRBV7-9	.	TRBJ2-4	TGTGCCAGCAGCGCGGGGACAACGACTTTTCGGTACTTC	CASSAGTTTFRYF
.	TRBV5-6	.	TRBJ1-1	TGTGCCAGCCGGGGAATGAACACTGAAGCTTTCTTT	CASRGMNTEAFF
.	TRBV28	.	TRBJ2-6	TGTGCCAGCAGTTTGTTTAGCACTGGGGCCAACGTCCTGACTTTC	CASSLFSTGANVLTF
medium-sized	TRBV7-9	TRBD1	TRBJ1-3	TGTGCCAGCAGCTCCCCAGGGGGCCATGACACCATATATTTT	CASSSPGGHDTIYF
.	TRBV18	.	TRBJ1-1	TGTGCCAGCTCACCACCGGGTGGCCCCAGAACCACTGAAGCTTTCTTT	CASSPPGGPRTTEAFF
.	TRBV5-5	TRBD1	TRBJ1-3	TGTGCCAGCAGCCAAGAGAGGGACAGGGCTTTTTATCCCATATATTTT	CASSQERDRAFYPIYF